These T cell receptor beta chains were read from a single sample in a study of CD8+CD57+ T cells in acquired aplastic anemia. Via MiXCR, TCRdb re-called the reads, giving one row per CDR3 protein. The sample has some 150,000 distinct CDR3 sequences; around 41% are singletons. Sequenced material: sorted CD4+, CD8+, or CD8+CD57+ T cells (not recorded which) from PBMCs. Every receptor here comes from a human donor in good health, serving as a control. CDR3s include the opening cysteine and the closing phenylalanine or tryptophan. The D gene is left open where the match is weak. Rows give clone size only sometimes, using once, few, many, or a class for an expanded clone.

v_gene: TRBV4-1
j_gene: TRBJ1-3
abundance: few
d_gene: NA
CDR3nt: TGCGCCAGCAGCCTCTACCAGGGCCCGAGCTCTGGAAACACCATATATTTT
CDR3aa: CASSLYQGPSSGNTIYF

v_gene: TRBV7-1
j_gene: TRBJ2-1
abundance: many
d_gene: TRBD2
CDR3nt: TGTGCCAGCAGCTCAGCAGGGGTACGGAGGGAGCCGGCGGGGGACAATGAGCAGTTCTTC
CDR3aa: CASSSAGVRREPAGDNEQFF

v_gene: TRBV9
j_gene: TRBJ1-5
abundance: NA
d_gene: TRBD1
CDR3nt: TGTGCCAGCAGCAAAGGACAGGGGGGAGGCAATCGGCCCCAGCATTTT
CDR3aa: CASSKGQGGGNRPQHF

v_gene: TRBV6-5
j_gene: TRBJ1-1
abundance: many
d_gene: NA
CDR3nt: TGTGCCAGCAGTTACTCCACGGGGGGCACTGAAGCTTTCTTT
CDR3aa: CASSYSTGGTEAFF

v_gene: TRBV5-6
j_gene: TRBJ1-2
abundance: NA
d_gene: NA
CDR3nt: TGTGCCAGCAGCCAGTATTATGGCTACACCTTC
CDR3aa: CASSQYYGYTF

v_gene: TRBV12-3/TRBV12-4
j_gene: TRBJ2-7
abundance: many
d_gene: NA
CDR3nt: TGTGCCAGCAGTTTGGACAGCACCTACGAGCAGTACTTC
CDR3aa: CASSLDSTYEQYF

v_gene: TRBV24-1
j_gene: TRBJ1-1
abundance: many
d_gene: NA
CDR3nt: TGTGCCACCAGTGATTTCTCGGGGGGCGAAGCTTTCTTT
CDR3aa: CATSDFSGGEAFF

v_gene: TRBV10-3
j_gene: TRBJ2-7
abundance: NA
d_gene: TRBD2
CDR3nt: TGTGCCATCACTCGGACTAGCGGGGGGTTAGGCGAGCAGTACTTC
CDR3aa: CAITRTSGGLGEQYF

v_gene: TRBV28
j_gene: TRBJ1-6
abundance: many
d_gene: NA
CDR3nt: TGTGCCAGCACCCTGGTTGATTCACCCCTCCACTTT
CDR3aa: CASTLVDSPLHF

v_gene: TRBV7-8
j_gene: TRBJ2-1
abundance: many
d_gene: NA
CDR3nt: TGTGCCAGCAGCTTCACAGGGTACAATGAGCAGTTCTTC
CDR3aa: CASSFTGYNEQFF

v_gene: TRBV7-6
j_gene: TRBJ1-2
abundance: NA
d_gene: TRBD1
CDR3nt: TGTGCCAGCAGCCCCGGGACAGATGGCTACACCTTC
CDR3aa: CASSPGTDGYTF

v_gene: TRBV29-1
j_gene: TRBJ1-1
abundance: many
d_gene: NA
CDR3nt: TGCAGCGTTGAACAGGTGCTGGTCACTGAAGCTTTCTTT
CDR3aa: CSVEQVLVTEAFF

v_gene: TRBV24-1
j_gene: TRBJ1-1
abundance: NA
d_gene: NA
CDR3nt: TGTGCCACCAGTGATGCGGGGAACACTGAAGCTTTCTTT
CDR3aa: CATSDAGNTEAFF

v_gene: TRBV7-6
j_gene: TRBJ2-1
abundance: NA
d_gene: TRBD1
CDR3nt: TGTGCCAGCAGTCCCGGGACAGGCAATGAGCAGTTCTTC
CDR3aa: CASSPGTGNEQFF

v_gene: TRBV14
j_gene: TRBJ1-1
abundance: many
d_gene: NA
CDR3nt: TGTGCCAGCAGCCAAGAAGGCTGGAACACTGAAGCTTTCTTT
CDR3aa: CASSQEGWNTEAFF

v_gene: TRBV29-1
j_gene: TRBJ2-7
abundance: once
d_gene: NA
CDR3nt: TGCAGCCAAGATACCGCTGGCGAGCAGTACTTC
CDR3aa: CSQDTAGEQYF

v_gene: TRBV5-4
j_gene: TRBJ2-1
abundance: NA
d_gene: TRBD1
CDR3nt: TGTGCCAGCAGCTTGGGCAGGGGGCGTTATTACGAGCAGTTCTTC
CDR3aa: CASSLGRGRYYEQFF

v_gene: TRBV29-1
j_gene: TRBJ2-5
abundance: NA
d_gene: TRBD2
CDR3nt: TGCAGCGTTCCGGAGCGGGGCCCCCCGTGGACCCAGTACTTC
CDR3aa: CSVPERGPPWTQYF

v_gene: TRBV19
j_gene: TRBJ2-1
abundance: NA
d_gene: TRBD2
CDR3nt: TGTGCCAGTAGTAGGACTAGCGGGACCCACAATGAGCAGTTCTTC
CDR3aa: CASSRTSGTHNEQFF

v_gene: TRBV20-1
j_gene: TRBJ2-4
abundance: NA
d_gene: TRBD2
CDR3nt: TGCAGTGCCGCACGTTCCGGGACTAGCGGGGCTCAATACTTC
CDR3aa: CSAARSGTSGAQYF

v_gene: TRBV29-1
j_gene: TRBJ2-7
abundance: NA
d_gene: TRBD1
CDR3nt: TGCAGCGTCGCCCGAAGGGGACAGGGCGTCGGGCAGTACTTC
CDR3aa: CSVARRGQGVGQYF

v_gene: TRBV5-8
j_gene: TRBJ2-2
abundance: many
d_gene: TRBD2
CDR3nt: TGTGCCAGCAGCTCGGGACTAGCGGGAGACGGGGAGCTGTTTTTT
CDR3aa: CASSSGLAGDGELFF

v_gene: TRBV15
j_gene: TRBJ2-7
abundance: NA
d_gene: NA
CDR3nt: TGTGCCACCAGCAGAGATACGGAAACGGAGCGGGAGCAGTACTTC
CDR3aa: CATSRDTETEREQYF

v_gene: TRBV12-5
j_gene: TRBJ2-5
abundance: many
d_gene: TRBD1
CDR3nt: TGTGCTAGTGCCCCGTCGACAGGGACAGAGACCCAGTACTTC
CDR3aa: CASAPSTGTETQYF

v_gene: TRBV2
j_gene: TRBJ1-1
abundance: NA
d_gene: NA
CDR3nt: TGTGCCAGCAGTGCAAGCCAGTCCAAGAGGGCTTTCTTT
CDR3aa: CASSASQSKRAFF

v_gene: TRBV30
j_gene: TRBJ1-1
abundance: NA
d_gene: TRBD1
CDR3nt: TGTGCCTGGGCGGACAGGGGCGGCTACACTGAAGCTTTCTTT
CDR3aa: CAWADRGGYTEAFF

v_gene: TRBV10-2
j_gene: TRBJ1-1
abundance: many
d_gene: NA
CDR3nt: TGCGCCAGCAGTGAGCCCGGGATGAACACTGAAGCTTTCTTT
CDR3aa: CASSEPGMNTEAFF

v_gene: TRBV29-1
j_gene: TRBJ1-5
abundance: NA
d_gene: TRBD1
CDR3nt: TGCAGCGTTCTGACAGGGGGGTCTGGCAATCAGCCCCAGCATTTT
CDR3aa: CSVLTGGSGNQPQHF

v_gene: TRBV10-3
j_gene: TRBJ1-2
abundance: once
d_gene: NA
CDR3nt: TGTGCCATCAGTGAGTCTGGTTATGGCTACACCTTC
CDR3aa: CAISESGYGYTF

v_gene: TRBV20-1
j_gene: TRBJ1-3
abundance: many
d_gene: NA
CDR3nt: TGCAGTGCTAGAGCAGGAGTTGGGGGAGCTGGAAACACCATATATTTT
CDR3aa: CSARAGVGGAGNTIYF

v_gene: TRBV20-1
j_gene: TRBJ1-4
abundance: few
d_gene: NA
CDR3nt: TGCAGTGCTAGCCCCGGGACTTTTAATGAAAAACTGTTTTTT
CDR3aa: CSASPGTFNEKLFF

v_gene: TRBV2
j_gene: TRBJ2-3
abundance: many
d_gene: NA
CDR3nt: TGTGCCAGCACCCCTGGTCTGATTTCCACAGATACGCAGTATTTT
CDR3aa: CASTPGLISTDTQYF

v_gene: TRBV12-3/TRBV12-4
j_gene: TRBJ1-1
abundance: many
d_gene: NA
CDR3nt: TGTGCCAGCAGTTTAAGACAGGAGGACACTGAAGCTTTCTTT
CDR3aa: CASSLRQEDTEAFF

v_gene: TRBV2
j_gene: TRBJ1-3
abundance: NA
d_gene: TRBD1
CDR3nt: TGTGCCAGCGGAACAGGGGGCTTTGGAAACACCATATATTTT
CDR3aa: CASGTGGFGNTIYF

v_gene: TRBV2
j_gene: TRBJ1-4
abundance: many
d_gene: TRBD1
CDR3nt: TGTGCCAGCCGGCAGGGGGCGGATGAAAAACTGTTTTTT
CDR3aa: CASRQGADEKLFF

v_gene: TRBV19
j_gene: TRBJ1-4
abundance: many
d_gene: NA
CDR3nt: TGTGCCAGTAGTATGGCCCAGGGGATTAATGAAAAACTGTTTTTT
CDR3aa: CASSMAQGINEKLFF

v_gene: TRBV20-1
j_gene: TRBJ2-3
abundance: NA
d_gene: TRBD2
CDR3nt: TGCAGTGCTAGAGTAGCTAGCGGGAACGGCACAGATACGCAGTATTTT
CDR3aa: CSARVASGNGTDTQYF

v_gene: TRBV25-1
j_gene: TRBJ2-7
abundance: NA
d_gene: TRBD2
CDR3nt: TGTGCCAGCAGTGTTAGCGGGGGGGCCCTCTACAATGAGCAGTACTTC
CDR3aa: CASSVSGGALYNEQYF

v_gene: TRBV18
j_gene: TRBJ2-1
abundance: NA
d_gene: NA
CDR3nt: TGTGCCAGCTCACCAGACGGGGAGTCTTACAATGAGCAGTTCTTC
CDR3aa: CASSPDGESYNEQFF

v_gene: TRBV10-3
j_gene: TRBJ2-6
abundance: many
d_gene: NA
CDR3nt: TGTGCCATCAGTGAACAGCTCTCTGGGGCCAACGTCCTGACTTTC
CDR3aa: CAISEQLSGANVLTF

v_gene: TRBV4-2
j_gene: TRBJ1-2
abundance: NA
d_gene: NA
CDR3nt: TGTGCCAGCAGACGGACGGCTGAATATGGCTACACCTTC
CDR3aa: CASRRTAEYGYTF